This T cell receptor beta chain was sequenced in a study of blood T cell repertoires in COVID-19. As for the study in general: Both acute and convalescent COVID-19 samples were obtained from the United States, Italy and Spain. PBMCs, B-cell-depleted T cells, or T cells were the source of the cDNA or gDNA that made up the material.

The CDR3 runs 11 residues. V lost 5 bases and J 5 bases, leaving 5 bases between the germline ends. In germline, CDR1 is SGHVS, CDR2 FNYEAQ. Seattle enrolled patients during active infection and tracked them longitudinally. Original methodology: Estimates of nucleated cell counts were drawn from the amplification of reference gene primers. Clones were read by immunoSEQ multiplex PCR, and TCRdb kept only the in-frame ones, dropping some. Clone size and V and J calls were adopted from that table, with D and trimming inferred from the DNA. The sample yields around 210,000 clones, roughly 85% seen once. The specimen was peripheral blood. The chain couples TRBV7-6 to TRBJ2-3, with unresolved D. The clonotype was recovered from a man aged 45-65 years with COVID-19, enrolled during active disease. CDR3 residues: CASSIRDTQYF. The CDR3 DNA reads as TGTGCCAGCAGCATCAGAGATACGCAGTATTTT.